Below, 11 T cell receptor beta chains from the same sample are listed, as sequenced in a study of Graves' ophthalmopathy and Graves' hyperthyroidism. RNA transcripts were the template, and TCR beta CDR3 regions were amplified from them. The first round was an RT-PCR with HTBI primers, and the second round was a multiplex PCR. TCRdb used MiXCR to reprocess the multiplex PCR reads, holding one entry per CDR3 protein. The data contain roughly 610,000 distinct CDR3 sequences, approximately 22% of them singletons. Sequenced sample: peripheral blood. The receptors here all came from a woman between 18 and 30 years old with stable Graves' hyperthyroidism. Some clones in this sample may be carry-over from other donors' samples.

Notes on this clonotype: A much larger clone is a single base away; this may be a read error. The V call is TRBV6-2 or TRBV6-3, the J call TRBJ2-7; the D is unclear. The CDR3 totals 14 residues. Germline V gene data show CDR1 as MNHEY and CDR2 as SVGEGT. CDR3 DNA: TGTGCCATCAGTTACATCCTTAGCTCCTACGAGCAGTACTTC. Protein product: CAISYILSSYEQYF.

This chain connects TRBV6-2 or TRBV6-3 to TRBJ2-7; a weak D match, TRBD1 (6 bases). Germline V gene data show CDR1 as MNHEY and CDR2 as SVGEGT. Trimming cost V 5 bases and J 2 bases, with 13 bases left between them. This CDR3 spans 14 amino acids. Here the CDR3 reads CASSHDRFAYEQYF. In DNA, the CDR3 is TGTGCCAGCAGTCACGACAGGTTTGCCTACGAGCAGTACTTC.

This clonotype was seen ten or more times. The J gene is TRBJ2-7, the V gene TRBV6-1, with D perhaps assigned TRBD1 or TRBD2 (5 bases each). The germline CDR1 and CDR2 sequences are MNHNS and SASEGT. V was pared by 1 base and J by 0 bases, with 16 bases between. The CDR3 contains 17 residues. This CDR3 is CASSEGSWDPSSYEQYF. CDR3 nucleotides: TGTGCCAGCAGTGAAGGGAGTTGGGACCCCAGCTCCTACGAGCAGTACTTC.

The genes are TRBV15 and TRBJ2-7; possible D gene TRBD1, 5 bases. Germline CDR1 reads LNHNV; CDR2 reads YYDKDF (reference sequence). The length of the CDR3 is 13 residues. V dropped 0 bases and J dropped 7 bases, with 10 bases sitting between them. The CDR3 region is CATSRDQGREQYF. As DNA, the CDR3 is TGTGCCACCAGCAGAGATCAGGGCCGGGAGCAGTACTTC.

As for this clonotype: Its ends do not fully match the called genes, so a read error is possible. The chain carries TRBV5-1 and TRBJ1-3; D not resolved. This CDR3 is built from 17 residues. Germline assignment: CDR1 SGHRS and CDR2 YFSETQ. CDR3 bases: TGCGCCAGCAGCTTGGTTAACGGGCAAAGCTCTGTAAACACCATATATTTT. Translation gives CASSLVNGQSSVNTIYF.

This clonotype was seen only a few times. A read error is possible here, since a much larger clone lies one base away. This chain uses TRBV7-2 with TRBJ2-4, with D uncertain. Germline CDR1 reads SGHTA; CDR2 reads FQGNSA. This CDR3 is 17 amino acids long. The CDR3 spells CASSLNPTAQAKNIKYF. The CDR3 bases are TGTGCCAGCAGCTTAAACCCGACCGCCCAAGCCAAAAACATTAAGTACTTC. Full variable domain (rest looked up from reference TRBV7-2 and TRBJ2-4): GAGVSQSPSNKVTEKGKDVELRCDPISGHTALYWYRQSLGQGLEFLIYFQGNSAPDKSGLPSDRFSAERTGGSVSTLTIQRTQQEDSAVYLCASSLNPTAQAKNIKYFGAGTRLSVL.

This clonotype was seen at least ten times. This rearrangement joins TRBV6-2 or TRBV6-3 to TRBJ2-3, with D possibly being TRBD2 (5 bases). There are 14 residues in the CDR3. Germline V gene sequence: CDR1 MNHEY, CDR2 SVGEGT. V was clipped by 6 bases and J by 5 bases, with 15 bases between them. The CDR3 region is CASRGWELKDTQYF. The DNA of the CDR3 is TGTGCCAGCAGGGGGTGGGAGCTGAAAGATACGCAGTATTTT.

The J gene is TRBJ1-6, the V gene TRBV6-1; 8 bases agree with TRBD1. Germline lookup yields CDR1 MNHNS and CDR2 SASEGT. V shed 2 bases and J 7 bases; nucleotides not matched to a gene: 7. This CDR3 region has 16 residues. CDR3 protein: CASSESAGGPNSPLHF. The DNA of the CDR3 is TGTGCCAGCAGTGAATCGGCAGGGGGCCCCAATTCACCCCTCCACTTT.

In this sample, this clonotype turned up once. V and J are TRBV27 and TRBJ1-1; D possibly corresponds to TRBD1 (6 bases). The CDR3 sequence is 15 residues long. Germline CDR1 is MNHEY and CDR2 is SMNVEV (reference sequence). Trimming left V 0 bases short and J 6 bases short, with 14 bases between. The CDR3 nucleotides are TGTGCCAGCAGTTTATCGGCTGACAGGTACCCTGAAGCTTTCTTT. Translating it yields CASSLSADRYPEAFF.

This clonotype was observed many times. The CDR3 sequence: CASSFDRRPAYGYTF. The CDR3 DNA sequence: TGTGCCAGCAGTTTTGACAGGCGGCCGGCCTATGGCTACACCTTC. The gene calls are TRBV12-3 or TRBV12-4 and TRBJ1-2; D possibly corresponds to TRBD1 (6 bases). This CDR3 region has 15 residues. V was clipped by 3 bases and J by 4 bases, with 15 bases between them.

This clonotype has a handful of counts. This may arise from a read error, as a much more abundant clone is one base away. The chain carries TRBV6-2 or TRBV6-3 and TRBJ2-2; 10 positions match TRBD2. CDR3 length: 16 residues. From germline, CDR1 is MNHEY and CDR2 SVGEGT. CDR3 nucleotide sequence: TGTGCCGGAAGGGCTAGCGGGGGCGATAACACCGGGGGGCTGTTTTTT. It is translated as CAGRASGGDNTGGLFF.